This TCR beta chain came from a study of CD8 T cells in ankylosing spondylitis. CDR3 length: 14 amino acids. The V end was cut by 5 bases, the J end by 3 bases, with 11 bases between. The V gene's germline CDR1 is ENHRY and CDR2 SYGVKD. With regard to this clonotype: What it binds is not known.

Study-level points and caveats: Ankylosing spondylitis blood appeared to carry a characteristic TCR beta motif of several highly homologous variants. As reported, disease-linked clones showed significant enrichment in matched ankylosing spondylitis synovial fluid.

5'-RACE, quantitative and with molecular barcodes, yielded the TCR beta libraries. TCRdb re-analysed the 5' RACE reads in MiXCR, keeping a single row per CDR3 protein. The sample lists hundreds of thousands of distinct CDR3 sequences, roughly a third occurring once. The genes are TRBV10-3 and TRBJ1-3; D is perhaps TRBD1 (6 bases). The sequence derives from a male donor with ankylosing spondylitis or in good health (not recorded which). The sequenced sample was blood, either unsorted or a sorted T cell fraction (not recorded which). The CDR3 DNA is TGTGCCATCAGTTGGGGGCGAAGTGGAAACACCATATATTTT. Amino acids: CAISWGRSGNTIYF.